What follows describes a single T cell receptor beta chain. Its target is unknown. During its preparation, the TCRbeta library received unique molecular identifiers. TCRdb re-called the PCR reads through MiXCR, storing one row per CDR3 protein. This sample yields about 460,000 distinct CDR3 sequences, of which roughly an eighth are seen a single time; roughly 15% belongs to the top ten. The data stem from a study of T-cell reconstitution after alpha-beta-depleted transplantation in children. With 3 bases removed from V and 3 bases from J, the gap between germline ends came to 12 bases. The CDR3 has 14 residues. Germline CDR1 reads MNHEY; CDR2 reads SVGEGT. Overall study findings and caveats: Recipient T cells and thymic progenitors that survived gave rise to the high TCRbeta diversity observed at day 60 in some patients. At the one-year point after transplant, T-cell counts and TCRbeta diversity were found to come mostly from T cells that had been newly produced. About two months after transplant, alpha-beta T cells reportedly came from several hundred expanded graft clones.

This material consisted of PBMCs, mostly from graft donor cells, taken 180 days after TCRalphabeta/CD19-depleted stem cell transplant. The rearrangement uses TRBV6-2 or TRBV6-3 and TRBJ2-7; no reliable D call. The receptor was isolated from a female patient aged 2-10 years who had a stem cell transplant for aplastic anemia, so the T cells may come from the graft donor. The CDR3 loop is CASSYFRAFYEQYF. The DNA of the CDR3 is TGTGCCAGCAGTTATTTCAGAGCGTTCTACGAGCAGTACTTC.